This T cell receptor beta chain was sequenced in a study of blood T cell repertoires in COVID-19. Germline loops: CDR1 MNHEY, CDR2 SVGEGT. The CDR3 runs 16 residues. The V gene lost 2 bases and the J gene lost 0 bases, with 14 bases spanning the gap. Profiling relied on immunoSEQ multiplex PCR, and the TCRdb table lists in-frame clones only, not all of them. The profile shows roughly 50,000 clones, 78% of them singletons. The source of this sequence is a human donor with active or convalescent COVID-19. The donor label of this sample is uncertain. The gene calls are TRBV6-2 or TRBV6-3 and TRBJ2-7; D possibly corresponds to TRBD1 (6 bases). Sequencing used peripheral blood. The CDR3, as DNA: TGTGCCAGCAGTTACCTCGGGACACCTTTCTCCTACGAGCAGTACTTC. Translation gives CASSYLGTPFSYEQYF.